Listed below are T cell receptor beta chains from one sample, sequenced in a study of T cells in Graves' hyperthyroidism and ophthalmopathy. Each CDR3 protein gets one entry after TCRdb re-called the multiplex PCR reads with MiXCR. This table has 210,000 or so distinct CDR3 sequences, 17% appearing once. Sequenced: blood. The receptors were sampled from a man aged 45-65 years with Graves' hyperthyroidism. Both conserved end residues are part of each CDR3. D genes are given only for firm matches.

d_gene	v_gene	j_gene	CDR3aa
TRBD1	TRBV6-2/TRBV6-3	TRBJ1-1	CASSYGGSGGGTEAFF
TRBD2	TRBV7-6	TRBJ2-7	CASSQLASPGEQYF
TRBD2	TRBV28	TRBJ2-2	CASSLLSSGGTGELFF
.	TRBV11-2	TRBJ1-6	CASSGANNSPLHF
TRBD1	TRBV5-1	TRBJ2-3	CASSRDSPTDTQYF
.	TRBV20-1	TRBJ2-5	CSAGGGGLETQYF
TRBD2	TRBV11-2	TRBJ2-1	CATEREGPYNEQFF
.	TRBV20-1	TRBJ2-7	CSARGNSYEQYF
.	TRBV7-2	TRBJ2-7	CASSLSQVYEQYF
.	TRBV4-1	TRBJ2-5	CASSQAVGSTQYF
.	TRBV3-1	TRBJ1-5	CASSPGVGADSNQPQHF
.	TRBV12-3/TRBV12-4	TRBJ2-1	CASSLAGGGGPLYNEQFF
.	TRBV6-1	TRBJ1-2	CASSESRSYGYTF
.	TRBV6-1	TRBJ2-7	CASSPSVRSYEQYF